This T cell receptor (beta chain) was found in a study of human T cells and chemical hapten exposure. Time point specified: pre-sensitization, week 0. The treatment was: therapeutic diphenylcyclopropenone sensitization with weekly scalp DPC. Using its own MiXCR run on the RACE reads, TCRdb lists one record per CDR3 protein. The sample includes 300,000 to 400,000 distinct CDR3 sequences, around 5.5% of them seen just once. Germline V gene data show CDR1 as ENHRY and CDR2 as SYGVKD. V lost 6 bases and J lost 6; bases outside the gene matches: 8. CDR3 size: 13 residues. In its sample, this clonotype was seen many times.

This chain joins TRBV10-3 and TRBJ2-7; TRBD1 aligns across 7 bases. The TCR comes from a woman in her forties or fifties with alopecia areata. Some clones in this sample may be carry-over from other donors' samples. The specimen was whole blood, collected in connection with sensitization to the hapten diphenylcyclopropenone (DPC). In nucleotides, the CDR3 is TGTGCCATCAGACCCGACAGGGCCGGCGAGCAGTACTTC. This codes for CAIRPDRAGEQYF.